The 9 T cell receptor beta chains in this list originate from one sample, sequenced in a study of blood T cell repertoires in COVID-19. Produced via immunoSEQ multiplex PCR; TCRdb's table is partial and in-frame only. The repertoire holds about 240,000 clones, with 75% to 85% as singletons. Sequencing input: peripheral blood. Receptors originate from a human donor in a cohort sampled during active COVID-19.

The chain employs TRBV6-5 and TRBJ2-5; 7 bases align to TRBD2. The CDR3 length is 12 residues. Unmatched junction bases numbered 1, after V lost 2 bases and J lost 7 bases. From germline, CDR1 is MNHEY and CDR2 SVGAGI. CDR3 DNA: TGTGCCAGCAGTTACAGGGAGGGGACCCAGTACTTC. Amino acids: CASSYREGTQYF.

The CDR3 sequence is CASSEGAGANYGYTF. In DNA form, the CDR3 reads TGTGCCAGCAGCGAAGGGGCAGGGGCTAACTATGGCTACACCTTC. The chain recombines TRBV7-9 with TRBJ1-2, with D possibly matching TRBD1 (6 bases). There are 15 residues in the CDR3. V lost 5 bases and J 0 bases, leaving 13 bases between the germline ends. Germline values: CDR1 SEHNR, CDR2 FQNEAQ (reference sequence).

The rearrangement uses TRBV27 and TRBJ2-1; D ambiguous. This CDR3 is 14 amino acids long. V lost 5 bases to trimming and J lost 3 bases, with 11 bases between them. From germline, CDR1 is MNHEY and CDR2 SMNVEV (reference sequence). DNA for the CDR3: TGTGCCAGCAGTCTAAAACGAGACTACAATGAGCAGTTCTTC. Translating it yields CASSLKRDYNEQFF.

Only a few counts were recorded for this clone. The chain combines TRBV5-5 with TRBJ2-5; the match to TRBD2 covers 8 bases. Germline V CDR1 and CDR2: SGHKS, YYEKEE (reference sequence). The CDR3 is 16 amino acids. The V gene end was trimmed by 4 bases and the J gene end by 2 bases; junction bases not matched to a gene: 10. CDR3 residues: CASSGSLAARQETQYF. The CDR3 DNA reads as TGTGCCAGCAGCGGATCACTAGCGGCCCGACAAGAGACCCAGTACTTC.

This clone occurred a few times. The chain joins TRBV10-3 to TRBJ2-1; TRBD2 is a possible D gene (5 bases). Germline V lookup: CDR1 ENHRY, CDR2 SYGVKD. V dropped 0 bases and J dropped 6 bases, with 9 bases sitting between them. CDR3 size: 14 residues. The CDR3 DNA sequence: TGTGCCATCAGTGAGTCGGCTAGCAGCAATGAGCAGTTCTTC. Encoded protein: CAISESASSNEQFF.

This rearrangement joins TRBV7-9 to TRBJ2-7; 10 bases line up with TRBD1. From germline, CDR1 is SEHNR and CDR2 FQNEAQ (reference sequence). CDR3 length: 15 amino acids. V lost 5 bases, J lost 6 bases, and 10 bases stayed unmatched. The CDR3, as DNA: TGTGCCAGCAGCATTGACCGGGACAGGGGCAGCGAGCAGTACTTC. Translation gives CASSIDRDRGSEQYF.

This chain uses TRBV19 with TRBJ2-2; TRBD2 matches at 10 bases. The CDR3 consists of 17 residues. Germline V gene lookup returns CDR1 LNHDA and CDR2 SQIVND (reference sequence). V lost 5 bases and J lost 2; bases outside the gene matches: 8. CDR3 nucleotide sequence: TGTGCCAGTAGTGGCAATGGACTAGCGGAAAACACCGGGGAGCTGTTTTTT. Its protein is CASSGNGLAENTGELFF. Based on the CDR3 plus reference TRBV19 and TRBJ2-2, the full variable domain is DGGITQSPKYLFRKEGQNVTLSCEQNLNHDAMYWYRQDPGQGLRLIYYSQIVNDFQKGDIAEGYSVSREKKESFPLTVTSAQKNPTAFYLCASSGNGLAENTGELFFGEGSRLTVL.

CDR3 loop: CASSLYDGTVNTEAFF. CDR3 coding DNA: TGTGCCAGCAGCCTCTACGACGGGACAGTGAACACTGAAGCTTTCTTT. The chain links TRBV4-2 to TRBJ1-1; 7 nucleotides line up with TRBD1. From germline, CDR1 is LGHNA and CDR2 YNFKEQ. The J segment lost 0 bases and the V segment lost 4 bases, leaving 8 bases of the junction unmatched. The CDR3 runs to 16 residues.

The V gene is TRBV6-6, the J gene TRBJ2-2; no definite D call. The V gene lost 4 bases and the J gene lost 0 bases, with 9 bases spanning the gap. The V gene's germline CDR1 is MNHNY and CDR2 SVGAGI (reference sequence). This CDR3 is 15 amino acids long. CDR3 sequence: CASSFGLPNTGELFF. The CDR3 nucleotides read TGTGCCAGCAGTTTCGGGTTGCCGAACACCGGGGAGCTGTTTTTT.